These 17 T cell receptor beta chains originate from one sample sequenced in a study of T cell repertoires in cytomegalovirus infection (dated by TCRdb to the late 2010s). According to the study, the label for this sample's treatment or condition signals: in vitro stimulation with specific CMV peptide epitopes to enrich CMV-specific T cells. Antigens of these TCRs are unknown. Sequencing was performed on an Illumina HiSeq 1500. The public reads were reanalyzed by TCRdb: fastp trimming at Q25, MiXCR alignment, in-frame beta chains only. Records with the same CDR3 protein are collapsed into one entry carrying the most frequent genes and DNA. For this sample there are roughly 500,000 distinct CDR3 sequences; around 30% appear just once. About a sixth of the sample rests with the top ten. The input for sequencing was cultured PBMCs, taken from culture after CMV antigen stimulation. These receptors were collected from a human donor in good health (CMV status not recorded). Some clones in this sample may be carry-over from other donors' samples.

This clonotype was counted only a few times. One end of the junction is discordant with germline, which a read error may explain. V usage is TRBV29-1 and J usage is TRBJ2-7, with TRBD1 identical over 9 bases. CDR3 length: 14 residues. The V gene's germline CDR1 is SQVTM and CDR2 ANQGSEA. The CDR3 sequence: CSVEGTGYSYEQYF. The DNA of the CDR3 is TGCAGCGTGGAAGGGACAGGGTACTCCTACGAGCAGTACTTC.

The J gene is TRBJ2-1, the V gene TRBV9; 7 bases fit TRBD2. V lost 3 bases, J lost 4 bases, and 10 bases stayed unmatched. The length of the CDR3 is 16 residues. Germline assignment: CDR1 SGDLS and CDR2 YYNGEE. The CDR3 DNA reads as TGTGCCAGCAGCGGTTGGCGGGAGATCGTTTACAATGAGCAGTTCTTC. Translation: CASSGWREIVYNEQFF.

The chain joins TRBV7-2 to TRBJ2-7; TRBD2 agrees at 11 bases. Germline lookup yields CDR1 SGHTA and CDR2 FQGNSA. V was clipped by 4 bases and J by 5 bases; unmatched bases: 4. This CDR3 contains 14 residues. CDR3 residues: CASSSLAGVNEQYF. CDR3 bases: TGTGCCAGCAGCTCACTAGCGGGAGTTAACGAGCAGTACTTC.

The V and J genes are TRBV20-1 and TRBJ2-1; D may be TRBD1 (6 bases). Per germline, CDR1 DFQATT and CDR2 SNEGSKA (reference sequence). The V end lost 5 bases, the J end lost 3 bases, and 14 bases lay between the germline ends. There are 14 residues in the CDR3. The CDR3 bases are TGCAGTGCTCCGGACTCGACAGGCTACAATGAGCAGTTCTTC. Protein product: CSAPDSTGYNEQFF.

This clonotype was observed a few times. This chain connects TRBV19 to TRBJ2-1, with 7 bases that match TRBD2. Germline V lookup: CDR1 LNHDA, CDR2 SQIVND (reference sequence). The CDR3 is 15 amino acids. Trimming removed 2 bases from V and 6 bases from J; junction bases left unmatched: 7. CDR3 amino acids: CASSIRRENLNEQFF. CDR3 DNA: TGTGCCAGTAGTATACGGCGGGAGAATCTCAATGAGCAGTTCTTC.

The table lists this clonotype with a few counts. The chain has TRBV24-1 and TRBJ2-1; 11 positions agree with TRBD2. The junction had 17 bases not matched to a gene; V was cut back by 4 bases and J by 7 bases. This CDR3 is 19 amino acids long. CDR1 KGHDR and CDR2 SFDVKD come from the germline V gene. The CDR3 here is CATSESTLAGGQLLNEQFF. DNA of the CDR3: TGTGCCACCAGTGAGTCGACGCTAGCGGGAGGCCAATTACTTAATGAGCAGTTCTTC.

The rearrangement joins TRBV7-6 to TRBJ1-2; no clear D gene. The germline CDR1 and CDR2 sequences are SGHVS and FNYEAQ. V lost 3 bases and J lost 0, with 2 bases in between. The CDR3 is 12 residues long. The CDR3 spells CASSFSNYGYTF. The CDR3 bases are TGTGCCAGCAGCTTCTCTAACTATGGCTACACCTTC.

This clonotype was found a few times. The chain is built from TRBV10-3 and TRBJ1-5, with 9 bases fitting TRBD1. CDR1 and CDR2 from the germline V gene are ENHRY and SYGVKD. The CDR3 loop spans 18 amino acids. V dropped 0 bases and J dropped 1; count of bases not matched to a gene: 7. CDR3 amino acids: CAISESGTGRLSNQPQHF. The CDR3 DNA sequence: TGTGCCATCAGTGAGTCTGGGACAGGGAGATTGAGCAATCAGCCCCAGCATTTT.

This chain joins TRBV29-1 and TRBJ2-7; D may be TRBD1 or TRBD2 (5 bases each). The CDR3 has 13 residues. CDR1 and CDR2 (germline): SQVTM, ANQGSEA. Between the trimmed V and J ends, which lost 4 bases and 5 bases, there was a span of 15 bases. Here the CDR3 reads CSVGGAVGNEQYF. Here the CDR3 DNA reads TGCAGCGTTGGTGGGGCAGTCGGGAACGAGCAGTACTTC.

The V call is TRBV6-1, the J call TRBJ2-7, with TRBD2 matching over 7 bases. The germline V gene has CDR1 MNHNS and CDR2 SASEGT. V lost 5 bases, J lost 1 base, and 5 bases stayed unmatched. The CDR3 runs 14 residues. The DNA for the CDR3 is TGTGCCAGCAGTATAGCAGCGGGGTCCTACGAGCAGTACGTC. This sequence encodes CASSIAAGSYEQYV.

This clonotype was seen more than once but under ten times. V usage is TRBV28 and J usage is TRBJ2-5; D perhaps matches TRBD1 (6 bases). CDR1 and CDR2 from the germline V gene are MDHEN and SYDVKM. The CDR3 has 16 amino acids. V was clipped by 2 bases and J by 0 bases, with 13 bases between them. The CDR3 nucleotides are TGTGCCAGCAGTTTACCGGGACAACCACACCAAGAGACCCAGTACTTC. Translated, it gives CASSLPGQPHQETQYF.

The CDR3 loop is CASSSWTGSGTEAFF. For the CDR3, the DNA is TGTGCCAGCAGCTCCTGGACAGGGAGTGGGACTGAAGCTTTCTTT. The chain links TRBV28 to TRBJ1-1, with 8 bases lining up with TRBD1. Unmatched junction bases numbered 11, after V lost 6 bases and J lost 5 bases. This CDR3 is built from 15 residues. Germline values: CDR1 MDHEN, CDR2 SYDVKM.

This clonotype was recorded many times. This chain links TRBV7-2 with TRBJ2-3, with 12 bases identical to TRBD2. Trimming took 6 bases from V and 0 from J; bases not matched to a gene: 10. Germline CDR1 and CDR2: SGHTA and FQGNSA. The CDR3 extends over 18 amino acids. In DNA form, the CDR3 reads TGTGCCAGCAGGCGTCTAGCGGGAGGGCCCCTAAGCACAGATACGCAGTATTTT. Amino acids: CASRRLAGGPLSTDTQYF.

J is TRBJ1-5 and V is TRBV28, with 7 bases identical to TRBD1. CDR3 length equals 24 residues. Looked up from germline, CDR1 is MDHEN and CDR2 is SYDVKM. The V and J ends lost 6 bases and 5 bases, in that order; junction bases with no gene match: 37. CDR3 amino acids: CASRNSYNLNPGGQGDRRDQPQHF. In nucleotides, the CDR3 is TGTGCCAGCAGAAATTCTTACAACCTTAACCCGGGAGGGCAGGGGGACAGAAGGGATCAGCCCCAGCATTTT.

Ten or more counts support this clonotype. The rearrangement links TRBV7-2 to TRBJ1-3; the D gene is possibly TRBD1 (6 bases). CDR1 is SGHTA, CDR2 FQGNSA, per germline. The CDR3 consists of 15 residues. The V and J ends lost 5 bases and 2 bases respectively, with 13 bases between them. The CDR3 DNA follows: TGTGCCAGCAGCGTCCAGGGGATGACTGGAAACACCATATATTTT. Protein: CASSVQGMTGNTIYF.

This clonotype was seen repeatedly, ten times or more. The chain uses TRBV7-2 and TRBJ2-7; possibly TRBD1 for D (5 bases). Looked up from germline, CDR1 is SGHTA and CDR2 is FQGNSA. This CDR3 has 15 amino acids. With 3 bases removed from V and 1 base from J, the gap between germline ends came to 13 bases. The CDR3: CASSFSTGRSYEQYF. The CDR3 nucleotides are TGTGCCAGCAGCTTCAGCACAGGCCGTTCCTACGAGCAGTACTTC.

As DNA, the CDR3 is TGTGCCACCAGCCCACGGCTAGGAGCTTACGAGCAGTACTTC. It codes for CATSPRLGAYEQYF. The chain combines TRBV15 with TRBJ2-7; no clear D. Trimming pared 5 bases from V and 4 bases from J, leaving 15 bases between. The germline gives CDR1 LNHNV, CDR2 YYDKDF (reference sequence). The CDR3 is made up of 14 amino acids.